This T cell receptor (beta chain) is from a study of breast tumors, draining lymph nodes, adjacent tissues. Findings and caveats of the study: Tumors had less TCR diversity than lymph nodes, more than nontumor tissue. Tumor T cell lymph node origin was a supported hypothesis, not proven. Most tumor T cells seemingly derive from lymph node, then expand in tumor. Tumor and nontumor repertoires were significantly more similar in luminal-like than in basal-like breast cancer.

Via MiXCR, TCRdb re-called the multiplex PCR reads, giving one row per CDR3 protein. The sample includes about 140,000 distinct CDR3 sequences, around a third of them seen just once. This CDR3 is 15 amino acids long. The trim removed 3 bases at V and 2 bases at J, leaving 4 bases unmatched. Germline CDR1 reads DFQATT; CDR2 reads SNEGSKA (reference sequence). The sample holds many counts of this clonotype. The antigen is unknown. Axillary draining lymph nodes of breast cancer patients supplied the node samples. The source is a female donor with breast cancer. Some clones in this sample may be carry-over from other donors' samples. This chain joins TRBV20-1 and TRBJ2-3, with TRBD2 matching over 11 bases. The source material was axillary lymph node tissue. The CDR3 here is CSASSSGGATDTQYF. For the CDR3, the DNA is TGCAGTGCTAGCAGTAGCGGGGGGGCCACAGATACGCAGTATTTT.